The 15 T cell receptor beta chains listed next were all sequenced from one sample in a study of blood T cells in healthy people across ages. A sample-barcoded 5' primer and a J-beta primer mix were used in a second PCR of about 7 to 12 cycles. TCRdb re-derived calls from the 5' RACE reads in MiXCR, one entry per CDR3 protein. Among 850,000 or so distinct CDR3 sequences listed, 25% to 35% were seen once. The specimen sequenced was blood. Receptors were obtained from an elderly woman in good health.

This sequence joins TRBV7-9 and TRBJ1-4; 7 bases are a match to TRBD1. The CDR3 has 17 residues. V lost 4 bases, J lost 8 bases, and 16 bases stayed unmatched. Germline loops: CDR1 SEHNR, CDR2 FQNEAQ (reference sequence). This chain's CDR3 is CASSSIYLGGPDEKLFF. CDR3 coding DNA: TGTGCCAGCAGCTCTATTTATCTAGGGGGCCCGGACGAAAAACTGTTTTTT.

This clonotype was picked up many times. This chain joins TRBV15 and TRBJ2-4; no clear D gene. Germline V gives CDR1 LNHNV, CDR2 YYDKDF (reference sequence). The V end was cut by 1 base, the J end by 3 bases, with 4 bases between. The CDR3 has 13 residues. The CDR3: CATSRADKNIQYF. The CDR3 coding sequence is TGTGCCACCAGCAGAGCTGACAAAAACATTCAGTACTTC.

This clonotype was seen only a few times. The gene calls are TRBV20-1 and TRBJ1-4; tentatively, D is TRBD1 (6 bases). V was shortened by 5 bases and J by 8 bases, with 15 bases between the two germline ends. Per the germline V gene, CDR1 is DFQATT and CDR2 is SNEGSKA (reference sequence). CDR3 length: 13 residues. The CDR3 DNA reads as TGCAGTGCTGGTCGGACAGAGAAGGAAAAACTGTTTTTT. Its translation: CSAGRTEKEKLFF.

At least ten counts were recorded for this clonotype. V is TRBV4-1 and J is TRBJ1-6; tentatively, D is TRBD1 (5 bases). The CDR3 consists of 15 residues. CDR1 and CDR2 from the germline V gene are MGHRA and YSYEKL. The ends were cut back, 0 bases at V and 11 bases at J, with 14 bases in the middle. For the CDR3, the DNA is TGCGCCAGCAGCCAAGACGAATTACCGGGGGCACCCCTCCACTTT. Translated: CASSQDELPGAPLHF.

This clonotype appeared many times. Here the CDR3 DNA reads TGTGCCATCAGTGAGGTATCGGGAGCGGGTGAGCAGTTCTTC. Translated: CAISEVSGAGEQFF. The chain recombines TRBV10-3 with TRBJ2-1, with a weak D call TRBD2 (6 bases). The CDR3 runs to 14 residues. Germline CDR1 reads ENHRY; CDR2 reads SYGVKD. V lost 2 bases and J lost 9, with 14 bases in between.

The genes are TRBV12-5 and TRBJ2-1; 10 nucleotides match TRBD1. Germline values: CDR1 LGHNT, CDR2 FRNRAP. Unmatched junction bases numbered 12, after V lost 4 bases and J lost 9 bases. The CDR3 sequence is 16 residues long. CDR3 bases: TGTGCTAGTGGTTCCACTAGGGACAGGGGTGTGGTTGAGCAGTTCTTC. The encoded protein is CASGSTRDRGVVEQFF.

Concerning this clonotype itself: The DNA is omitted, as the CDR3 cannot be located on it reliably, and the CDR3 follows TCRdb's listing. This rearrangement joins TRBV7-2 to TRBJ1-6; no check of the table's D call, TRBD1, against the DNA was made. Per the germline V gene, CDR1 is SGHTA and CDR2 is FQGNSA. The CDR3 adds up to 15 amino acids, both ends counted. CDR3 sequence: CASSPVGTGTSPPHF.

There are many counts of this clonotype. This rearrangement joins TRBV20-1 to TRBJ2-5; 9 bases align to TRBD2. The V segment lost 5 bases and the J segment 2 bases; nucleotides outside the gene matches: 6. CDR3 length: 14 residues. Germline V gene data show CDR1 as DFQATT and CDR2 as SNEGSKA (reference sequence). The CDR3 DNA reads as TGCAGTGCTTACCCGACTAGCGGACAAGAGACCCAGTACTTC. Translation gives CSAYPTSGQETQYF.

This chain joins TRBV5-1 and TRBJ1-1; 8 positions match TRBD1. There are 16 residues in the CDR3. Germline CDR1 SGHRS, CDR2 YFSETQ. With V trimmed by 7 bases and J by 5 bases, 16 bases remained unmatched. DNA of the CDR3: TGCGCCAGCGAACCAGGGGGCGGAAATCGTGGAACTGAAGCTTTCTTT. Translation gives CASEPGGGNRGTEAFF.

The rearrangement joins TRBV24-1 to TRBJ1-5; 8 bases line up with TRBD1. Looked up from germline, CDR1 is KGHDR and CDR2 is SFDVKD. The CDR3 covers 19 residues. The trim removed 8 bases at V and 2 bases at J, leaving 19 bases unmatched. CDR3 nucleotide sequence: TGTGCCACCAAAATTACACAGGACAGGGTATGGGTCTGCAATCAGCCCCAGCATTTT. Translation gives CATKITQDRVWVCNQPQHF.

This clonotype was seen only once. Being one base from a much bigger clone, this may be a read error. This sequence joins TRBV7-2 and TRBJ2-1; 8 positions match TRBD2. This CDR3 spans 15 amino acids. The J segment lost 10 bases and the V segment lost 5 bases, leaving 13 bases of the junction unmatched. Germline loops: CDR1 SGHTA, CDR2 FQGNSA. The CDR3 spells CASSNQPGGLYEQFF. The CDR3 bases are TGTGCCAGCAGCAACCAGCCGGGGGGGCTTTACGAGCAGTTCTTC. The full variable domain, rest sourced from reference TRBV7-2 and TRBJ2-1, is GAGVSQSPSNKVTEKGKDVELRCDPISGHTALYWYRQSLGQGLEFLIYFQGNSAPDKSGLPSDRFSAERTGGSVSTLTIQRTQQEDSAVYLCASSNQPGGLYEQFFGPGTRLTVL.

This sequence joins TRBV5-1 and TRBJ2-2; tentative D call: TRBD1 (6 bases). The V end was cut by 3 bases, the J end by 6 bases, with 24 bases between. The germline V gene encodes CDR1 SGHRS and CDR2 YFSETQ. CDR3 length equals 18 residues. The CDR3 DNA sequence: TGCGCCAGCAGCTGGACCAATTTGGGACAAACGGACCCCGGGGAGCTGTTTTTT. Amino acids: CASSWTNLGQTDPGELFF.

This clonotype was counted many times. The chain recombines TRBV25-1 with TRBJ2-2; D is unresolved. The CDR3 runs to 14 residues. Germline CDR1 and CDR2: MGHDK and SYGVNS. V was pared by 7 bases and J by 5 bases, with 14 bases between. The CDR3 protein is CASNGPGRTGELFF. The CDR3 region has the DNA TGTGCCAGCAACGGCCCGGGCAGGACCGGGGAGCTGTTTTTT.

This clonotype was observed a handful of times. The chain combines TRBV9 with TRBJ1-2; 7 bases align to TRBD1. The trim removed 0 bases at V and 8 bases at J, leaving 7 bases unmatched. Germline CDR1 reads SGDLS; CDR2 reads YYNGEE. The length of the CDR3 is 14 residues. CDR3 in DNA: TGTGCCAGCAGCGTAGCTACAGGGGATGGAGGCTACACCTTC. Translation gives CASSVATGDGGYTF.

This clonotype has at least ten counts. J is TRBJ2-2 and V is TRBV20-1, with 10 bases aligning to TRBD1. Per the germline V gene, CDR1 is DFQATT and CDR2 is SNEGSKA (reference sequence). The junction had 7 bases not matched to a gene; V was cut back by 5 bases and J by 7 bases. The length of the CDR3 is 14 residues. The CDR3 DNA follows: TGCAGTGCTCTGACAGGGGGCAGTTTCGGGGAGCTGTTTTTT. It specifies CSALTGGSFGELFF.